These 25 T cell receptor beta chains came from one sample sequenced in a study of T cell responses to AZD1222 COVID-19 vaccine. Some clones are missing from TCRdb's copy, which holds only in-frame ones; the method was immunoSEQ multiplex PCR. The table shows 200,000 to 300,000 clones, with approximately 95% occurring only once. The input for sequencing was peripheral blood, taken on day 0 of AZD1222 vaccination. These receptors originate from an adult in good health.

The rearrangement links TRBV7-9 to TRBJ1-6; unclear D gene. Trimming shortened V by 6 bases and J by 9 bases, and 9 bases separated the two germline ends. CDR3 length: 12 residues. Germline V CDR1 and CDR2: SEHNR, FQNEAQ (reference sequence). CDR3 sequence (DNA): TGTGCCAGCAGAGGGAGTTCTTCACCCCTCCACTTT. Protein sequence: CASRGSSSPLHF.

J is TRBJ1-3 and V is TRBV27; D call uncertain. The length of the CDR3 is 13 residues. Germline values: CDR1 MNHEY, CDR2 SMNVEV (reference sequence). Trimming left V 2 bases short and J 4 bases short, with 6 bases between. The CDR3 DNA follows: TGTGCCAGCAGTTTAGCACAAGGAAACACCATATATTTT. This encodes CASSLAQGNTIYF.

This rearrangement joins TRBV5-1 to TRBJ1-1; 7 bases match TRBD1. Germline V gene lookup returns CDR1 SGHRS and CDR2 YFSETQ. The length of the CDR3 is 16 residues. The trim removed 6 bases at V and 7 bases at J, leaving 18 bases unmatched. The CDR3 DNA is TGCGCCAGCACTCTCATTGAGGGGGCGGCGACAAATGAAGCTTTCTTT. This gives the protein CASTLIEGAATNEAFF.

This sequence joins TRBV5-1 and TRBJ2-5; D may be TRBD1 or TRBD2 (5 bases each). Deletions cut 0 bases from V and 5 bases from J, with 14 bases between. Germline CDR1 reads SGHRS; CDR2 reads YFSETQ. The CDR3 runs to 15 residues. CDR3: CASSLDLGVRETQYF. The CDR3 region has the DNA TGCGCCAGCAGCTTGGATCTGGGGGTGAGGGAGACCCAGTACTTC.

The chain employs TRBV9 and TRBJ1-1; no clear D. The CDR3 contains 14 residues. V lost 0 bases and J lost 1, with 7 bases in between. The V gene's germline CDR1 is SGDLS and CDR2 YYNGEE. The CDR3 region is CASSVGSGNTEAFF. The CDR3 DNA sequence: TGTGCCAGCAGCGTAGGAAGCGGGAACACTGAAGCTTTCTTT. Combining the CDR3 with reference TRBV9 and TRBJ1-1 gives the whole variable domain DSGVTQTPKHLITATGQRVTLRCSPRSGDLSVYWYQQSLDQGLQFLIQYYNGEERAKGNILERFSAQQFPDLHSELNLSSLELGDSALYFCASSVGSGNTEAFFGQGTRLTVV.

This clone was seen a handful of times. The gene calls are TRBV28 and TRBJ2-3; 10 positions match TRBD1. After removal of 2 bases from V and 5 bases from J, the junction contained 4 bases not matched to a gene. Germline-derived CDR1 and CDR2 are MDHEN and SYDVKM. The CDR3 covers 15 residues. CDR3 nucleotides: TGTGCCAGCAGTTTAGGGACAGGGGCGATAGATACGCAGTATTTT. Its protein is CASSLGTGAIDTQYF.

The CDR3 loop is CASSYRVVETQYF. DNA of the CDR3: TGTGCCAGCAGCTACAGGGTGGTGGAGACCCAGTACTTC. The chain uses TRBV28 and TRBJ2-5, with a tentative D call TRBD1 (6 bases). CDR3 size: 13 residues. Deletions cut 6 bases from V and 5 bases from J, with 13 bases between. Germline V gene data show CDR1 as MDHEN and CDR2 as SYDVKM.

The chain links TRBV7-2 to TRBJ2-2; D not resolved. The V and J ends lost 0 bases and 6 bases respectively, with 11 bases between them. This CDR3 comprises 15 residues. Germline V gene lookup returns CDR1 SGHTA and CDR2 FQGNSA. CDR3 sequence reads: CASSLAATSAGELFF. CDR3 in DNA: TGTGCCAGCAGCTTAGCAGCAACCTCGGCCGGGGAGCTGTTTTTT.

This clone was seen more than once but under ten times. This chain links TRBV28 with TRBJ2-7; D gene ambiguous. Germline-derived CDR1 and CDR2 are MDHEN and SYDVKM. The CDR3 is made up of 11 amino acids. V lost 5 bases and J lost 4, with 6 bases in between. CDR3 nucleotides: TGTGCCAGCAGTCAACCGTACGAGCAGTACTTC. This sequence encodes CASSQPYEQYF.

This clone was seen once. The chain couples TRBV28 to TRBJ1-6; D is ambiguous. Germline V gene lookup returns CDR1 MDHEN and CDR2 SYDVKM. V was shortened by 5 bases and J by 7 bases, with 9 bases between the two germline ends. The CDR3 has 13 amino acids. The CDR3 protein is CASSPRLNSPLHF. The DNA of the CDR3 is TGTGCCAGCAGTCCCCGGCTGAATTCACCCCTCCACTTT.

The chain combines TRBV10-3 with TRBJ2-2, with D perhaps matching TRBD1 (6 bases). Trimming removed 0 bases from V and 5 bases from J, with 10 bases in between. Germline CDR1 and CDR2: ENHRY and SYGVKD. There are 15 residues in the CDR3. CDR3 coding DNA: TGTGCCATCAGTGAGTCGTTGACAGGTACCGGGGAGCTGTTTTTT. It is translated as CAISESLTGTGELFF.

The rearrangement joins TRBV2 to TRBJ2-4; TRBD1 agrees at 9 bases. Trimming cost V 11 bases and J 7 bases; bases outside gene matches: 6. Germline assignment: CDR1 SNHLY and CDR2 FYNNEI. The CDR3 sequence is 12 residues long. CDR3 nucleotides: TGTGCCGGAGGGGACAGGGATAACATTCAGTACTTC. Its translation is CAGGDRDNIQYF.

V usage is TRBV6-5 and J usage is TRBJ2-7, with TRBD2 as a possible D gene (6 bases). This CDR3 is 15 amino acids long. V was clipped by 0 bases and J by 0 bases, with 9 bases between them. Germline V CDR1 and CDR2: MNHEY, SVGAGI. CDR3 DNA sequence: TGTGCCAGCAGTTACTCGGCGGGGTTCTCCTACGAGCAGTACTTC. Amino acids: CASSYSAGFSYEQYF.

This chain links TRBV11-2 with TRBJ2-7, with D maybe TRBD1 (6 bases). This CDR3 region has 12 residues. CDR1 is SGHAT and CDR2 is FQNNGV in the germline V gene. V lost 10 bases and J lost 0, with 10 bases in between. CDR3 coding DNA: TGTGCCACCATGGACAGCTCCTACGAGCAGTACTTC. It translates to CATMDSSYEQYF.

The chain has TRBV9 and TRBJ2-7, with 9 nucleotides matching TRBD2. The CDR3 loop spans 15 amino acids. Germline V lookup: CDR1 SGDLS, CDR2 YYNGEE. The V and J ends lost 4 bases and 7 bases, in that order; junction bases with no gene match: 12. The CDR3 sequence: CASSPRVAGVGEQYF. The CDR3 nucleotides read TGTGCCAGCAGCCCCCGGGTAGCGGGAGTAGGTGAGCAGTACTTC.

V is TRBV21-1 and J is TRBJ1-1; the D call in the table, TRBD1, was not verified against the DNA. TRBV21-1 is listed as a pseudogene. This CDR3 has 14 residues. In DNA form, the CDR3 reads TGTGCCAGCAGCAAACACAGGGGGATCACTGAAGCTTTCTTT. Translation gives CASSKHRGITEAFF.

The rearrangement joins TRBV2 to TRBJ2-1; unclear D gene. Trimming shortened V by 7 bases and J by 7 bases, and 8 bases separated the two germline ends. CDR1 and CDR2 from the germline V gene are SNHLY and FYNNEI. This CDR3 comprises 11 residues. CDR3 amino acids: CASTYTNEQFF. The CDR3 region has the DNA TGTGCCAGCACCTATACAAATGAGCAGTTCTTC.

The rearrangement joins TRBV5-1 to TRBJ1-1; D gene unclear. Trimming pared 5 bases from V and 6 bases from J, leaving 11 bases between. Germline V lookup: CDR1 SGHRS, CDR2 YFSETQ. This CDR3 has 12 residues. The CDR3 reads CASREGQSEAFF. In DNA, the CDR3 is TGCGCCAGCAGGGAAGGGCAGTCTGAAGCTTTCTTT.

A single count supports this clone. Other nucleotide sequences in the sample specify the same CDR3. The chain carries TRBV3-1 (or the pseudogene TRBV3-2) and TRBJ2-3; D is unclear. The CDR3 extends over 12 amino acids. Trimming removed 2 bases at V and 6 bases at J, with 6 bases between. The germline CDR1 and CDR2 sequences are LGHDT and YNNKEL (reference sequence). The CDR3 spells CASSQLADTQYF. The CDR3 DNA reads as TGTGCCAGCAGCCAACTCGCGGATACGCAGTATTTT.

The chain links TRBV7-9 to TRBJ2-1; no clear D gene. The CDR3 covers 12 residues. Per germline, CDR1 SEHNR and CDR2 FQNEAQ (reference sequence). CDR3 coding DNA: TGTGCATTCTCTCCAGCTTACAATGAGCAGTTCTTC. Its translation is CAFSPAYNEQFF. Variable domain in full (rest from reference TRBV7-9 and TRBJ2-1): DTGVSQNPRHKITKRGQNVTFRCDPISEHNRLYWYRQTLGQGPEFLTYFQNEAQLEKSRLLSDRFSAERPKGSFSTLEIQRTEQGDSAMYLCAFSPAYNEQFFGPGTRLTVL.

The genes are TRBV6-6 and TRBJ1-6; 10 bases match TRBD1. Germline-derived CDR1 and CDR2 are MNHNY and SVGAGI (reference sequence). J gave up 12 bases and V 5 bases, and 13 bases lay outside the gene matches. CDR3 length equals 16 residues. The CDR3, as DNA: TGTGCCAGCAGTGCCCCGGCCGGGACAGGGGAGGGACCCCTCCACTTT. This encodes CASSAPAGTGEGPLHF.

In its sample, this clone was seen a few times. The chain uses TRBV9 and TRBJ1-1, with D possibly being TRBD1 (5 bases). CDR1 SGDLS and CDR2 YYNGEE come from the germline V gene. The V end lost 0 bases, the J end lost 3 bases, and 12 bases lay between the germline ends. The CDR3 extends over 15 amino acids. The CDR3 sequence is CASSVGGAVDTEAFF. The CDR3 DNA sequence: TGTGCCAGCAGCGTAGGAGGGGCGGTCGACACTGAAGCTTTCTTT. The full variable domain, in which reference TRBV9 and TRBJ1-1 provide the parts outside the CDR3, is DSGVTQTPKHLITATGQRVTLRCSPRSGDLSVYWYQQSLDQGLQFLIQYYNGEERAKGNILERFSAQQFPDLHSELNLSSLELGDSALYFCASSVGGAVDTEAFFGQGTRLTVV.

CDR3: CASSPRGRGTGELFF. The CDR3 DNA follows: TGTGCCAGCAGTCCCAGGGGGCGCGGCACCGGGGAGCTGTTTTTT. The rearrangement joins TRBV2 to TRBJ2-2; 8 bases are shared with TRBD1. The CDR3 has 15 residues. Germline CDR1 SNHLY, CDR2 FYNNEI. Trimming took 5 bases from V and 4 from J; bases not matched to a gene: 6.

The chain joins TRBV19 to TRBJ2-3, with 7 positions matching TRBD2. J was trimmed by 4 bases and V by 2 bases; bases with no gene match: 6. The CDR3 is made up of 15 amino acids. CDR1 is LNHDA, CDR2 SQIVND, per germline (reference sequence). DNA for the CDR3: TGTGCCAGTAGTATATTGGGAGGGCTTCCAGATACGCAGTATTTT. Its translation: CASSILGGLPDTQYF.

This rearrangement joins TRBV7-2 to TRBJ1-6; 8 bases are a match to TRBD1. Germline lookup yields CDR1 SGHTA and CDR2 FQGNSA. The CDR3 is 15 amino acids. The V and J ends lost 5 bases and 10 bases, in that order; junction bases with no gene match: 10. The CDR3 region is CASSPWQGAGSPLHF. The CDR3 nucleotides are TGTGCCAGCAGCCCATGGCAGGGGGCGGGATCACCCCTCCACTTT.